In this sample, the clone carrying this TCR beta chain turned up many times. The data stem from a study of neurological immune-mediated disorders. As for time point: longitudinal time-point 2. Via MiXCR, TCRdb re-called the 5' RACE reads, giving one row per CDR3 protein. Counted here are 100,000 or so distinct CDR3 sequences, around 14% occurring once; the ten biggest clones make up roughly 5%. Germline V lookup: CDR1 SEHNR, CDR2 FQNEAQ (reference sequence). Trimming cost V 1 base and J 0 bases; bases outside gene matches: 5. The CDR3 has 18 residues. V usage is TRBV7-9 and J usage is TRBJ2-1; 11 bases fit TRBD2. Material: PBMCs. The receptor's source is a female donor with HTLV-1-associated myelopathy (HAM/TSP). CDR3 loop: CASSLGLAGGSSYNEQFF. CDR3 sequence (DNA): TGTGCCAGCAGCTTAGGGCTAGCGGGGGGCAGCTCCTACAATGAGCAGTTCTTC.